These 25 T cell receptor beta chains originate from one sample sequenced in a study of cytomegalovirus exposure and HLA in healthy donors. The PCR employed 60 Vbeta primers together with 13 Jbeta primers. Assay: immunoSEQ multiplex PCR; the TCRdb copy retains only in-frame clones and omits some. The data contain about 95,000 clones, around 79% of them singletons. The specimen was PBMCs. Receptor source: a woman aged 40 to 50 in good health and CMV-seronegative.

The V and J genes are TRBV27 and TRBJ2-7; TRBD1 aligns across 7 bases. The CDR3 covers 16 residues. Germline values: CDR1 MNHEY, CDR2 SMNVEV (reference sequence). The V and J ends lost 3 bases and 4 bases, in that order; junction bases with no gene match: 12. DNA for the CDR3: TGTGCCAGCAGTTTGACGAGGGGGCCGTTTGAATACGAGCAGTACTTC. Its protein is CASSLTRGPFEYEQYF.

This sequence joins TRBV7-2 and TRBJ2-3; D is uncertain. CDR3 size: 15 residues. The V and J ends lost 5 bases and 4 bases respectively, with 16 bases between them. Germline CDR1 and CDR2: SGHTA and FQGNSA. This CDR3 reads CASSPLEAWPDTQYF. The CDR3, as DNA: TGTGCCAGCAGCCCCCTCGAGGCCTGGCCAGATACGCAGTATTTT.

The chain couples TRBV6-1 to TRBJ2-3; no definite D call. The V end was cut by 4 bases, the J end by 4 bases, with 9 bases between. Germline assignment: CDR1 MNHNS and CDR2 SASEGT. This CDR3 contains 13 residues. CDR3 region: CASSAGLADTQYF. The CDR3 DNA sequence: TGTGCCAGCAGTGCAGGCTTGGCAGATACGCAGTATTTT.

The chain employs TRBV25-1 and TRBJ1-5, with D unresolved. CDR3 length: 13 amino acids. Germline V CDR1 and CDR2: MGHDK, SYGVNS. The V gene lost 7 bases and the J gene lost 5 bases, with 12 bases spanning the gap. This chain's CDR3 is CASTGGNYQPQHF. As DNA, the CDR3 is TGTGCCAGCACGGGAGGGAACTATCAGCCCCAGCATTTT.

The rearrangement uses TRBV27 and TRBJ1-6, with 7 bases that match TRBD1. With V trimmed by 5 bases and J by 10 bases, 8 bases remained unmatched. The CDR3 contains 14 residues. Germline-derived CDR1 and CDR2 are MNHEY and SMNVEV (reference sequence). The CDR3: CASSPSTGSSPLHF. CDR3 nucleotides: TGTGCCAGCAGTCCCTCGACAGGGTCCTCACCCCTCCACTTT.

This clone was picked up one time. The chain has TRBV10-3 and TRBJ1-1; a weak D match, TRBD1 (5 bases). Trimming pared 4 bases from V and 11 bases from J, leaving 23 bases between. This CDR3 has 15 residues. Germline V lookup: CDR1 ENHRY, CDR2 SYGVKD. CDR3 region: CAISGGGGKPDPAFF. CDR3 nucleotides: TGTGCCATCAGTGGGGGGGGAGGGAAGCCTGACCCGGCTTTCTTT.

This clone came up a few times. V and J are TRBV7-9 and TRBJ1-1, with D possibly being TRBD1 (5 bases). Per the germline V gene, CDR1 is SEHNR and CDR2 is FQNEAQ (reference sequence). Trimming pared 2 bases from V and 3 bases from J, leaving 13 bases between. The CDR3 has 15 amino acids. The CDR3 here is CASSLLKGRDTEAFF. The CDR3 coding sequence is TGTGCCAGCAGCTTATTGAAGGGGAGGGACACTGAAGCTTTCTTT.

The chain combines TRBV7-2 with TRBJ2-7, with D unclear. This CDR3 is 13 amino acids long. V was clipped by 4 bases and J by 2 bases, with 9 bases between them. Germline CDR1 SGHTA, CDR2 FQGNSA. The CDR3 loop is CASSSFLPYEQYF. CDR3 in DNA: TGTGCCAGCAGCTCGTTCCTACCCTACGAGCAGTACTTC.

This clone was counted between two and nine times. J is TRBJ1-2 and V is TRBV5-6; TRBD1 matches 7 bases. V lost 2 bases, J lost 8 bases, and 6 bases stayed unmatched. Germline lookup yields CDR1 SGHDT and CDR2 YYEEEE. This CDR3 is 13 amino acids long. The CDR3 loop is CASSLDRVEGYTF. The CDR3 bases are TGTGCCAGCAGCTTAGACAGGGTGGAAGGCTACACCTTC.

This chain connects TRBV6-6 to TRBJ2-7, with 7 bases identical to TRBD1. The J segment lost 5 bases and the V segment lost 7 bases, leaving 17 bases of the junction unmatched. This CDR3 region has 16 residues. Germline V lookup: CDR1 MNHNY, CDR2 SVGAGI (reference sequence). CDR3 protein: CASIHRGTDGYHEQYF. In nucleotides, the CDR3 is TGTGCCAGCATCCACAGGGGAACCGACGGTTATCACGAGCAGTACTTC.

This clone was seen only a few times. This chain connects TRBV21-1 to TRBJ1-1; the D segment call TRBD1 is taken from the table without a DNA check. TRBV21-1 is given as a pseudogene. The length of the CDR3 is 13 residues. The CDR3 here is CASVRGMNTEAFF. CDR3 in DNA: TGTGCCAGCGTAAGGGGAATGAACACTGAAGCTTTCTTT.

The chain employs TRBV5-1 and TRBJ1-1, with 8 bases that match TRBD1. Trimming cost V 2 bases and J 7 bases; bases outside gene matches: 7. CDR1 is SGHRS, CDR2 YFSETQ, per germline. The CDR3 length is 14 residues. CDR3 sequence reads: CASSLAGQGDEAFF. CDR3 nucleotide sequence: TGCGCCAGCAGCTTAGCCGGACAGGGCGATGAAGCTTTCTTT.

The chain is built from TRBV29-1 and TRBJ1-2; maybe TRBD1 (5 bases). The germline CDR1 and CDR2 sequences are SQVTM and ANQGSEA. V dropped 6 bases and J dropped 5 bases, with 16 bases sitting between them. The CDR3 loop spans 13 amino acids. For the CDR3, the DNA is TGCAGCGTCATTGTCCCAGGGAATTATGGCTACACCTTC. Its translation is CSVIVPGNYGYTF.

This chain uses TRBV7-9 with TRBJ2-7, with 7 bases aligning to TRBD2. This CDR3 contains 14 residues. The junction had 7 bases not matched to a gene; V was cut back by 4 bases and J by 4 bases. CDR1 SEHNR and CDR2 FQNEAQ come from the germline V gene (reference sequence). The chain's CDR3 is CASSYQGGPYEQYF. The CDR3 region has the DNA TGTGCCAGCAGCTACCAGGGAGGGCCTTACGAGCAGTACTTC.

The gene calls are TRBV18 and TRBJ2-1; D is possibly TRBD1 (5 bases). The germline V gene has CDR1 KGHSH and CDR2 LQKENI. With 3 bases removed from V and 7 bases from J, the gap between germline ends came to 16 bases. There are 15 residues in the CDR3. CDR3 DNA: TGTGCCAGCTCACCGCGGACACAAAAGGGGAATGAGCAGTTCTTC. It codes for CASSPRTQKGNEQFF.

In the case of this clone: A junction end diverges from the germline sequence, so it may reflect a read error. The chain links TRBV5-1 to TRBJ2-7; 11 bases fit TRBD2. Germline CDR1 reads SGHRS; CDR2 reads YFSETQ. This CDR3 comprises 15 residues. The CDR3 region is CASRLGLAGGTQQYF. In DNA form, the CDR3 reads TGCGCCAGCAGGTTGGGTCTAGCGGGGGGTACGCAGCAGTACTTC.

The chain uses TRBV7-3 and TRBJ2-3, with D perhaps matching TRBD2 (6 bases). From germline, CDR1 is SGHTA and CDR2 FQGTGA. V was pared by 3 bases and J by 1 base, with 11 bases between. This CDR3 comprises 15 residues. CDR3 coding DNA: TGTGCCAGCAGCTTCCGGGGGTCGGGCACAGATACGCAGTATTTT. This sequence encodes CASSFRGSGTDTQYF.

The chain is built from TRBV18 and TRBJ1-1; a possible D gene is TRBD1 (5 bases). Trimming stripped 5 bases from V and 4 bases from J, with 14 bases between. The CDR3 spans 14 residues. The germline V gene has CDR1 KGHSH and CDR2 LQKENI. The DNA for the CDR3 is TGTGCCAGCTCAACCCAGGGAACGGGCACTGAAGCTTTCTTT. This gives the protein CASSTQGTGTEAFF.

V gene TRBV7-9 combines with J gene TRBJ1-6, with a tentative D call TRBD1 (6 bases). Per germline, CDR1 SEHNR and CDR2 FQNEAQ (reference sequence). V lost 2 bases and J 3 bases, leaving 11 bases between the germline ends. This CDR3 contains 16 residues. CDR3 DNA sequence: TGTGCCAGCAGCTTAACAGGGCCCCTCTATAATTCACCCCTCCACTTT. Translated, it gives CASSLTGPLYNSPLHF.

This rearrangement joins TRBV27 to TRBJ2-5; D perhaps matches TRBD2 (5 bases). Trimming pared 5 bases from V and 2 bases from J, leaving 9 bases between. Germline-derived CDR1 and CDR2 are MNHEY and SMNVEV (reference sequence). The CDR3 has 13 amino acids. The CDR3 bases are TGTGCCAGCAGTCTCACTAGACAAGAGACCCAGTACTTC. Translation: CASSLTRQETQYF.

The genes are TRBV27 and TRBJ2-3, with 9 bases fitting TRBD1. CDR1 MNHEY and CDR2 SMNVEV come from the germline V gene (reference sequence). There are 16 residues in the CDR3. V dropped 3 bases and J dropped 1; count of bases not matched to a gene: 5. The CDR3 is CASSLTGGLGTDTQYF. CDR3 sequence (DNA): TGTGCCAGCAGTTTGACAGGGGGGTTGGGCACAGATACGCAGTATTTT.

Only one count was recorded for this clone. The chain is built from TRBV6-1 and TRBJ2-7; 8 positions agree with TRBD1. CDR3 length equals 15 residues. J lost 0 bases, V lost 1 base, and 2 bases had no gene match. Germline CDR1 and CDR2: MNHNS and SASEGT. The CDR3: CASSEGTGSSYEQYF. In DNA form, the CDR3 reads TGTGCCAGCAGTGAAGGGACAGGGAGCTCCTACGAGCAGTACTTC.

The chain combines TRBV19 with TRBJ1-2; D perhaps matches TRBD1 (5 bases). This CDR3 comprises 14 residues. Between the trimmed V and J ends, which lost 4 bases and 4 bases, there was a span of 13 bases. Germline V gene sequence: CDR1 LNHDA, CDR2 SQIVND (reference sequence). DNA of the CDR3: TGTGCCAGTAGTACCGTGACAGCCTCCTATGGCTACACCTTC. It translates to CASSTVTASYGYTF.

The gene calls are TRBV7-9 and TRBJ1-2; 8 positions match TRBD1. V lost 2 bases to trimming and J lost 7 bases; unmatched junction nucleotides: 6. The germline V gene has CDR1 SEHNR and CDR2 FQNEAQ (reference sequence). CDR3 length equals 14 residues. For the CDR3, the DNA is TGTGCCAGCAGCTTACGACAGGGGATAGGTGGCTACACCTTC. This encodes CASSLRQGIGGYTF.

The chain is built from TRBV4-1 and TRBJ2-1, with TRBD2 identical over 7 bases. CDR1 is MGHRA, CDR2 YSYEKL, per germline. The CDR3 contains 15 residues. V lost 1 base and J lost 7; bases outside the gene matches: 7. The DNA of the CDR3 is TGCGCCAGCAGCCAAGGGGTTGGGGGGGTTAATGAGCAGTTCTTC. Its translation: CASSQGVGGVNEQFF.